The present TCR beta chain was sequenced within a study of CD4+ T cells in melanoma. The V segment lost 7 bases and the J segment 0 bases; nucleotides outside the gene matches: 15. The germline V gene has CDR1 SGHTS and CDR2 YDEGEE. The CDR3 runs to 18 residues. Regarding the study as a whole: A reported correlation linked neoantigen-specific CD4+ T cells to CD8+, macrophage and B cell function.

Concerning this clone: The antigen remains unidentified.

Using immunoSEQ multiplex PCR, the repertoire was profiled, and TCRdb retains in-frame clones only, with some absent. The sample consists of about 11,000 clones, 55% to 75% of them appearing once. The specimen was cells from a culture (not recorded whether cultured in vitro). The receptor was isolated from a human donor with melanoma. V is TRBV5-8 and J is TRBJ2-2; 7 bases line up with TRBD2. CDR3 DNA: TGTGCCAGCCATGGGGGGGGGAGATCCTTCGCGAACACCGGGGAGCTGTTTTTT. Translated, it gives CASHGGGRSFANTGELFF. The full variable domain, its missing parts supplied by reference TRBV5-8 and TRBJ2-2, is EAGVTQSPTHLIKTRGQQATLRCSPISGHTSVYWYQQALGLGLQFLLWYDEGEERNRGNFPPRFSGRQFPNYSSELNVNALELEDSALYLCASHGGGRSFANTGELFFGEGSRLTVL.